This T cell receptor (beta chain) originates from a study of blood T cell repertoires in COVID-19. With V trimmed by 0 bases and J by 6 bases, 8 bases remained unmatched. The germline CDR1 and CDR2 sequences are GTSNPN and SVGIG (reference sequence). CDR3 size: 15 residues. The method was immunoSEQ multiplex PCR; TCRdb's version includes in-frame clones alone and lacks a portion of them. The table includes about 380,000 clones, around 84% detected once. V usage is TRBV30 and J usage is TRBJ2-1; 7 nucleotides match TRBD2. What was sequenced was peripheral blood. This TCR was sampled from a human donor with acute or convalescent COVID-19. The donor label of this sample is uncertain. CDR3 sequence reads: CAWSVLPGLSNEQFF. CDR3 coding DNA: TGTGCCTGGAGTGTACTTCCGGGACTAAGCAATGAGCAGTTCTTC.